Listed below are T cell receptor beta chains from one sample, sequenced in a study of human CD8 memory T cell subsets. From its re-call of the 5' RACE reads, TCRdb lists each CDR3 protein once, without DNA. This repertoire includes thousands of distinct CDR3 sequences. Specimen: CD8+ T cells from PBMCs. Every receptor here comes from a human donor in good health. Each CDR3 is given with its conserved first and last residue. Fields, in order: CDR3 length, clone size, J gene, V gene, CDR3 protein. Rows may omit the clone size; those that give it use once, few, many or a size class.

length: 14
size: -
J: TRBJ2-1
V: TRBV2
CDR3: CASSTGLAVHEQFF

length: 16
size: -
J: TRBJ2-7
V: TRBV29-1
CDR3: CSVEDIGLGEGYEQYF

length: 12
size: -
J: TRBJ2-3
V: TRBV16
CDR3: CASSQELDTQYF

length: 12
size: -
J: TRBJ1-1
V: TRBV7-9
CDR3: CASSLADRGAFF

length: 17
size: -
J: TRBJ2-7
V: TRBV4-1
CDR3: CASSQETSGGLAYEQYF

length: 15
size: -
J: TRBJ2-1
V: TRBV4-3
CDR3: CASSQSGPSYNEQFF

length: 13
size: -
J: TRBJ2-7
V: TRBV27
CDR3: CASSRTGSYEQYF

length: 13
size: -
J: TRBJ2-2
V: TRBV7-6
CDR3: CASSLSRDGELFF

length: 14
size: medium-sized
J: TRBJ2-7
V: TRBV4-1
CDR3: CASSHPGSSYEQYF

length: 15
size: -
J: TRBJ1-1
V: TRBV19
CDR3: CASRNLYRRDTEAFF

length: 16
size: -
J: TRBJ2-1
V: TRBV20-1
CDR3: CSARDPIGTSTNEQFF

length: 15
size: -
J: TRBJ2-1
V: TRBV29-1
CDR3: CSVNPPGQSINEQFF

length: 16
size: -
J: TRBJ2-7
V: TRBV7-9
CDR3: CASSFPPGGFAYEQYF

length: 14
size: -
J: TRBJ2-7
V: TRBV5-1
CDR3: CASSLTDSSYEQYF

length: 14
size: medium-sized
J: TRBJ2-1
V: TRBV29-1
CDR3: CSVEDGLAANEQFF

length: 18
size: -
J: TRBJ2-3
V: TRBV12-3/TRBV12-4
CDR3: CASSLALGGGVVVDTQYF

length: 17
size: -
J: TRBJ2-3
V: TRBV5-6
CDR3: CASSPQTSGGATDTQYF

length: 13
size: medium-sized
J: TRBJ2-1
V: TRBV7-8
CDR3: CASSLVPNNEQFF

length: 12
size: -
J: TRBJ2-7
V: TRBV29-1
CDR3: CSVEDIGGEQYF

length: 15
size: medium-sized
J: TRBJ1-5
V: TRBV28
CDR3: CASSLGQGFRQPQHF

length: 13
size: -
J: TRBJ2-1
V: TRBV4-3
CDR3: CASSQVQNNEQFF

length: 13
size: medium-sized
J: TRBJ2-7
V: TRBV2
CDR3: CASSDGEFYEQYF

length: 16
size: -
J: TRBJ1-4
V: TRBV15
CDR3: CATSRGARSYNEKLFF

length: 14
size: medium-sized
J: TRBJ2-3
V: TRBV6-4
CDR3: CASSLEVGTDTQYF

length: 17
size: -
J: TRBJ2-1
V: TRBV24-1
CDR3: CATSDHTGTGLFNEQFF

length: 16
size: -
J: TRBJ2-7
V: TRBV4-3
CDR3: CASNRDSTSPVDEQYF

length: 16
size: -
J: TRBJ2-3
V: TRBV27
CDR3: CASSLIPGAATDTQYF

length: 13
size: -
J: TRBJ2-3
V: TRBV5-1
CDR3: CARPGQLVDTQYF

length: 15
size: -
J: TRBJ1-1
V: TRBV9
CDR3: CASSVARQGNTEAFF

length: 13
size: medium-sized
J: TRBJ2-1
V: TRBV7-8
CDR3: CASGWTGGNEQFF

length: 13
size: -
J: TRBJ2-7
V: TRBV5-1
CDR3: CASKYRGGDEQYF

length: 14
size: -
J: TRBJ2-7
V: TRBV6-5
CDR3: CASSTRDTRYEQYF

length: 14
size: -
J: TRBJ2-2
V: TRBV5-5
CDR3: CASSFRGAGGELFF

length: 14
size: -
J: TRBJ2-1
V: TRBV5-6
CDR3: CASSLSPSADEQFF

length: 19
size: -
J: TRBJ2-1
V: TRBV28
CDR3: CASSWFSGRAEAGNNEQFF

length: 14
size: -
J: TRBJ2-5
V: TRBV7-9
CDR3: CASSLGGTGVARYF

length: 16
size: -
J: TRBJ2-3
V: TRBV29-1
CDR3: CSVASGRESFTDTQYF

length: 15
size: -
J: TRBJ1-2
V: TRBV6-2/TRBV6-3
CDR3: CASSYRTGLGYGYTF

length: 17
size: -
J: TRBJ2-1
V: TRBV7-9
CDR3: CASSLSFGGRAYNEQFF

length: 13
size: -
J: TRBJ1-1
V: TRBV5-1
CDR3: CASSPLKNTEAFF

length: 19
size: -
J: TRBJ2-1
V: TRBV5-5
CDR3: CASSLGTRTRGQPYNEQFF

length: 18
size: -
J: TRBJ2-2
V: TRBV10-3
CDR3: CAISRRADIVENTGELFF

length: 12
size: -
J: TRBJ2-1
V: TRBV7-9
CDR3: CASSLNSNEQFF

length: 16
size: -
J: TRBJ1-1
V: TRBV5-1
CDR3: CASSLEGPGRGTEAFF

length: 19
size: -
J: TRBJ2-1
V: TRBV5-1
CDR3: CASSLGVGLAGGNYNEQFF

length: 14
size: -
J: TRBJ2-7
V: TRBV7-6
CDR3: CASSYGQGPYEQYF

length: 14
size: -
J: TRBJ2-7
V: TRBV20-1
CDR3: CSARASGSSYEQYF

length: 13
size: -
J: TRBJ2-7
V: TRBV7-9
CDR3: CASSGQSSYEQYF

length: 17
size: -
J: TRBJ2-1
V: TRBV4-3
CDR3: CASSQDLGGTSGGEQFF

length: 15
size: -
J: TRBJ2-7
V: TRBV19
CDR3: CASRPSGGDLYEQYF

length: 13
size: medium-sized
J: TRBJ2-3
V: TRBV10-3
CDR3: CAISESQGLEQYF

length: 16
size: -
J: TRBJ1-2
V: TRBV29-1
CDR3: CSVEGEGTASNYGYTF

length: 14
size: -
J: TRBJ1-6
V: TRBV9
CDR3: CASSVGERNSPLHF